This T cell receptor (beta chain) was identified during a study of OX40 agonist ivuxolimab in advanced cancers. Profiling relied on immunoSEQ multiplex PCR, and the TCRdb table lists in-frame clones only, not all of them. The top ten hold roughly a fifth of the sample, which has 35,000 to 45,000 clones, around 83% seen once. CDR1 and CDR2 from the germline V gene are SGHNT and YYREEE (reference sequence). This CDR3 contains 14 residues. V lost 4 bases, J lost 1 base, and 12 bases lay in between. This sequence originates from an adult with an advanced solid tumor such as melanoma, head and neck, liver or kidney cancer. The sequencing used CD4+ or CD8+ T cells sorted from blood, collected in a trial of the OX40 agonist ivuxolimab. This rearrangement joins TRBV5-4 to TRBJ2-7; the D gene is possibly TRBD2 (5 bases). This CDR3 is CASSPGRGSYEQYF. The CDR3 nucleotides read TGTGCCAGCAGCCCCGGACGGGGATCCTACGAGCAGTACTTC.